This T cell receptor (beta chain) was retrieved from a study of T cell responses to AZD1222 COVID-19 vaccine. Broader study findings: Baseline antibody screening turned up just six seropositive AZD1222 recipients. Repertoire sampling was restricted to post-peak T cell response timepoints.

Clones were sequenced by immunoSEQ multiplex PCR, and TCRdb holds only the in-frame ones, with some missing. Among some 81,000 clones listed, 90% to 95% were seen once. The CDR3 is made up of 15 amino acids. The V end lost 4 bases, the J end lost 3 bases, and 13 bases lay between the germline ends. Per germline, CDR1 MGHRA and CDR2 YSYEKL. This clone has just one count. Antigen specificity is unknown. The material was peripheral blood, obtained 28 days after the second AZD1222 dose. The clonotype originates from an adult who received the AZD1222 COVID-19 vaccine. The V and J genes are TRBV4-1 and TRBJ1-5, with D maybe TRBD1 (5 bases). In DNA form, the CDR3 reads TGCGCCAGCAGCCCGGGCCCAGGGCACAATCAGCCCCAGCATTTT. Translation: CASSPGPGHNQPQHF.